These T cell receptor beta chains were read from a single sample in a study of cytomegalovirus exposure and HLA in healthy donors. Data came from immunoSEQ multiplex PCR; TCRdb stores just in-frame clones and leaves some out. In the table there are around 130,000 clones, 73% of which are singletons. Sequenced: PBMCs. Receptors originate from a woman aged 40 to 55 in good health and CMV-seropositive. CDR3s include the opening cysteine and the closing phenylalanine or tryptophan. Fields, in order: J gene, V gene, CDR3 protein.

>TRBJ1-4|TRBV19
CASSFPGTVSEKLFF
>TRBJ2-3|TRBV30
CAWSQGGASTDTQYF
>TRBJ2-3|TRBV9
CASSGQGQERTDTQYF
>TRBJ2-3|TRBV5-1
CASTLPSGARTDTQYF
>TRBJ2-6|TRBV27
CASSLRLASLSGANVLTF
>TRBJ1-1|TRBV6-5
CASSYTDLMNTEAFF
>TRBJ1-6|TRBV2
CASKAKTDYNSPLHF
>TRBJ2-2|TRBV4-3
CASSTGTSNTGELFF
>TRBJ2-7|TRBV7-2
CASSLGYRVDEQYF
>TRBJ1-2|TRBV28
CASGHCGYTF
>TRBJ1-1|TRBV7-9
CASSERGQDPEAFF
>TRBJ1-2|TRBV28
CASTLSGGGRHF
>TRBJ1-2|TRBV18
CASSPSSDYGYTF
>TRBJ2-2|TRBV28
CATLGLAGRTGELFF
>TRBJ1-1|TRBV7-9
CASSLLSMNTEAFF
>TRBJ2-3|TRBV7-6
CASSSGLAGGIPSDTQYF
>TRBJ1-2|TRBV29-1
CSVLSGDYGYTF
>TRBJ2-1|TRBV10-3
CAISESINNEQFF
>TRBJ1-4|TRBV10-2
CASSPRPGANEKLFF
>TRBJ2-5|TRBV11-1
CASSNLDFPAETQYF
>TRBJ1-1|TRBV6-6
CASSTPEHRGRAFF
>TRBJ2-3|TRBV9
CASSEGQLPADTQYF
>TRBJ2-7|TRBV28
CASSLFYQGAREQYF
>TRBJ1-2|TRBV28
CASSFESRQAYGYTF
>TRBJ2-5|TRBV27
CASSPSGRGTQYF
>TRBJ2-5|TRBV5-4
CASSIPSGPSETQYF
>TRBJ1-2|TRBV14
CASSLALSYGYTF
>TRBJ2-3|TRBV7-9
CASSQGTPRDTQYF
>TRBJ1-6|TRBV5-8
CASSLGTANSPLHF
>TRBJ1-4|TRBV6-5
CASSYSRTGLGKLFF
>TRBJ1-5|TRBV7-9
CASSLGATTGPLHGPQHF
>TRBJ1-2|TRBV5-1
CASSLGTETTYGYTF
>TRBJ2-5|TRBV19
CASSIKTSKETQYF
>TRBJ2-3|TRBV18
CASLPGHGVLDTQYF
>TRBJ1-2|TRBV19
CASSQDRPSYGYTF
>TRBJ1-1|TRBV7-9
CASTQGLGNTEAFF
>TRBJ2-5|TRBV5-1
CASSEGQGPVETQYF
>TRBJ1-2|TRBV19
CASSFQTTAYGYTF
>TRBJ2-2|TRBV19
CASSTRGLGELFF
>TRBJ2-1|TRBV13
CASSLSGSYNEQFF
>TRBJ1-1|TRBV5-1
CASSPGQGGGTEAFF